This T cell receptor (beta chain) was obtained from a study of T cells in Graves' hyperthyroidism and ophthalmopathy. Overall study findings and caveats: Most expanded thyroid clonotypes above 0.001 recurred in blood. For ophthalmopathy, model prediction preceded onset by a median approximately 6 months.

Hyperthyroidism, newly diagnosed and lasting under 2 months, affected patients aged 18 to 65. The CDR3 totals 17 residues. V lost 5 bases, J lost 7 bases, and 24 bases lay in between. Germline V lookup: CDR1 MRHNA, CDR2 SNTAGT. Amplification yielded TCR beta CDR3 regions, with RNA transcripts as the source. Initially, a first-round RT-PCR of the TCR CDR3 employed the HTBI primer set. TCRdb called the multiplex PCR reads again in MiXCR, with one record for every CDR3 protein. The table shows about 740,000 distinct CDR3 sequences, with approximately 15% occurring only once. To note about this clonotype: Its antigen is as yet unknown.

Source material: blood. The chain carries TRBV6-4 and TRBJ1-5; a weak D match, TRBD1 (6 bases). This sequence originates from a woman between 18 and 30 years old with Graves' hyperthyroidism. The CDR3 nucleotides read TGTGCCAGCAGTTCAACCTTATGGCCAAGGCAGGGGCAGCCCCAGCATTTT. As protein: CASSSTLWPRQGQPQHF.